Below, 9 T cell receptor beta chains from the same sample are listed, as sequenced in a study of beta chain features in type 1 diabetes. Study-wide points: Researchers report that Type 1 diabetes patients had moderately but significantly shorter TCRB CDR3s across all four CD4+ subsets.

As every portion of the isolated RNA was reverse transcribed, the sequencing read expressed TCRB transcripts. Only in-frame clones appear in the TCRdb table, and some are missing; sequencing was by immunoSEQ multiplex PCR. The data show roughly 730,000 clones, with about an eighth seen just once and approximately 0.02% held by the top ten. These TCRs' antigens remain unknown. The sample consisted of naive CD4+ T cells from blood. Receptors were obtained from a man younger than 35 with type 1 diabetes.

In this sample, this clone turned up a few times. V is TRBV11-2 and J is TRBJ2-2; the D call may be TRBD1 or TRBD2 (6 bases each). In germline, CDR1 is SGHAT, CDR2 FQNNGV. The V end was cut by 6 bases, the J end by 7 bases, with 21 bases between. This CDR3 comprises 16 residues. This chain's CDR3 is CASRSPPQGRSGELFF. The CDR3 region has the DNA TGTGCCAGCAGATCCCCCCCGCAGGGGAGGAGCGGGGAGCTGTTTTTT.

The chain uses TRBV28 and TRBJ1-5; no firm D call. Germline CDR1 reads MDHEN; CDR2 reads SYDVKM. Trimming shortened V by 7 bases and J by 0 bases, and 7 bases separated the two germline ends. The CDR3 runs to 13 residues. CDR3 protein: CASKQDSNQPQHF. The CDR3 DNA reads TGTGCCAGCAAACAAGATAGCAATCAGCCCCAGCATTTT.

The rearrangement links TRBV7-8 to TRBJ2-1; 7 bases match TRBD1. Germline-derived CDR1 and CDR2 are SGHVS and FQNEAQ. Germline trimming cut 3 bases from V and 5 bases from J; bases unmatched to any gene: 10. This CDR3 contains 16 residues. The CDR3 reads CASSFRQGTSNNEQFF. In nucleotides, the CDR3 is TGTGCCAGCAGCTTCAGACAGGGCACTTCGAACAATGAGCAGTTCTTC.

The chain joins TRBV11-2 to TRBJ1-2; no definite D call. The V end was cut by 1 base, the J end by 0 bases, with 12 bases between. The CDR3 length is 16 residues. The germline gives CDR1 SGHAT, CDR2 FQNNGV. DNA of the CDR3: TGTGCCAGCAGCTTAGGCTGGGGTGGCTCTAACTATGGCTACACCTTC. Translated, it gives CASSLGWGGSNYGYTF.

The sample holds a few counts of this clone. This rearrangement joins TRBV7-2 to TRBJ1-2; 8 nucleotides agree with TRBD1. Germline V lookup: CDR1 SGHTA, CDR2 FQGNSA. V was pared by 5 bases and J by 7 bases, with 9 bases of the junction left unmatched. This CDR3 comprises 14 residues. Here the CDR3 reads CASSIHRGFGGYTF. CDR3 DNA: TGTGCCAGCAGCATCCACAGGGGGTTCGGTGGCTACACCTTC.

This clone was counted a few times. CDR3 nucleotides: TGTGCCAGCAGCCCGGGGACAGCTCGGGGTGAAAACATTCAGTACTTC. This encodes CASSPGTARGENIQYF. This chain links TRBV11-2 with TRBJ2-4; 7 nucleotides match TRBD1. CDR1 is SGHAT and CDR2 is FQNNGV in the germline V gene. Trimming removed 5 bases from V and 5 bases from J; junction bases left unmatched: 12. CDR3 length: 16 amino acids.

Notes on this clone: This specimen includes other DNA sequences encoding the same CDR3. V and J are TRBV5-1 and TRBJ1-1; D not resolved. The CDR3 is 13 amino acids. Germline loops: CDR1 SGHRS, CDR2 YFSETQ. The ends were cut back, 0 bases at V and 5 bases at J, with 8 bases in the middle. This chain's CDR3 is CASSLEVGTEAFF. The CDR3 DNA reads TGCGCCAGCAGCTTGGAGGTGGGGACTGAAGCTTTCTTT.

The gene calls are TRBV7-9 and TRBJ1-6; D is unclear. V gave up 5 bases and J gave up 9 bases, with 14 bases separating them. CDR1 and CDR2 (germline): SEHNR, FQNEAQ (reference sequence). The CDR3 is made up of 14 amino acids. CDR3 amino acids: CASSPSDGVSPLHF. In nucleotides, the CDR3 is TGTGCCAGCAGCCCCTCCGATGGCGTTTCACCCCTCCACTTT. The full variable domain, completed using reference TRBV7-9 and TRBJ1-6, is DTGVSQNPRHKITKRGQNVTFRCDPISEHNRLYWYRQTLGQGPEFLTYFQNEAQLEKSRLLSDRFSAERPKGSFSTLEIQRTEQGDSAMYLCASSPSDGVSPLHFGNGTRLTVT.

This clone turned up a few times. This chain connects TRBV6-6 to TRBJ2-5; 7 bases map to TRBD2. The trim removed 6 bases at V and 4 bases at J, leaving 8 bases unmatched. Germline CDR1 reads MNHNY; CDR2 reads SVGAGI (reference sequence). The CDR3 consists of 14 residues. The CDR3 nucleotides are TGTGCCAGCAGCTCCCGGCGGGGGTCAGAGACCCAGTACTTC. This codes for CASSSRRGSETQYF.